Listed below are T cell receptor beta chains from one sample, sequenced in a study of blood T cell repertoires in COVID-19. Sequenced by immunoSEQ multiplex PCR; TCRdb stores in-frame clones only, minus some. The sample contains under 350,000 clones, 89% of which appear only once. Sequencing was done on a sample of PBMCs or T cells enriched from blood (not recorded which). The receptor set was obtained from a woman aged 40 to 50 who had recovered from COVID-19. Each CDR3 is given with its conserved first and last residue. Fields, in order: J gene, V gene, CDR3 length, D gene, clone size, CDR3 DNA, CDR3 protein. The D gene is left open where the match is weak. The size of a clone is reported for some rows only, either as once, few or many, or as a class for expanded clones.

TRBJ1-5,TRBV24-1,13,TRBD1,-,TGTGCCATCGGACAGGGCAGCAATCAGCCCCAGCATTTT,CAIGQGSNQPQHF
TRBJ2-2,TRBV6-5,13,-,-,TGTGCCAGCAGCGTACTTGGCACCGGGGAGCTGTTTTTT,CASSVLGTGELFF
TRBJ1-2,TRBV5-4,16,TRBD1,-,TGTGCCAGCAGCTTGCCCCTCCGGACAGGAGCTTATGGCTACACCTTC,CASSLPLRTGAYGYTF
TRBJ1-1,TRBV13,14,-,-,TGTGCCAGCAGCTTACGCGGCCTGAACACTGAAGCTTTCTTT,CASSLRGLNTEAFF
TRBJ1-2,TRBV18,18,-,-,TGTGCCAGCTCACCACTTAGGGTGGGGGCGGACGCTAACTATGGCTACACCTTC,CASSPLRVGADANYGYTF
TRBJ1-2,TRBV25-1,13,-,-,TGTGCCAGCAGCACAGCAGTATCATATGGCTACACCTTC,CASSTAVSYGYTF
TRBJ1-3,TRBV7-9,15,-,-,TGTGCCAGCAGCTTAGTGGCCGGGAAAGGAAACACCATATATTTT,CASSLVAGKGNTIYF
TRBJ2-7,TRBV12-3/TRBV12-4,13,-,-,TGTGCCAGCAGCCCCGACAGAACCTACGAGCAGTACTTC,CASSPDRTYEQYF
TRBJ2-7,TRBV13,20,TRBD2,-,TGTGCCAGCAGCTCACAAATACCGGGACTAGCGGGAGAAGTTTCCTACGAGCAGTACTTC,CASSSQIPGLAGEVSYEQYF
TRBJ2-7,TRBV7-8,16,TRBD2,-,TGTGCCAGCAGCCCTCGCGGGACTAGCGGGAGTTACGAGCAGTACTTC,CASSPRGTSGSYEQYF
TRBJ1-2,TRBV6-5,14,TRBD1,-,TGTGCCAGCGGGACAGGGGTTTTGCCCTATGGCTACACCTTC,CASGTGVLPYGYTF
TRBJ2-7,TRBV11-1,16,TRBD1,-,TGTGCCAGCAGCTTGCGGCAGGGGGCGCTTACCTACGAGCAGTACTTC,CASSLRQGALTYEQYF
TRBJ2-3,TRBV7-2,14,-,-,TGTGCCAGCAGCTTAGGGGCTTTCACAGATACGCAGTATTTT,CASSLGAFTDTQYF
TRBJ2-7,TRBV27,14,TRBD1,few,TGTGCCAGTTCCGGGACAGGGCCCTCCTACGAGCAGTACTTC,CASSGTGPSYEQYF
TRBJ1-1,TRBV12-3/TRBV12-4,13,-,-,TGTGCCAGCAGTTTTGGGCACAACACTGAAGCTTTCTTT,CASSFGHNTEAFF
TRBJ2-7,TRBV7-2,14,-,once,TGTGCCAGCAGCTTAGGGGCGATATTGTACGAGCAGTACTTC,CASSLGAILYEQYF
TRBJ1-6,TRBV2,15,-,-,TGTGCCAGCAGTGTGGAAGGGGTTCGGAATTCACCCCTCCACTTT,CASSVEGVRNSPLHF
TRBJ2-7,TRBV4-3,15,-,-,TGCGCCAGCAGCCAAGTGAATTCGCTGCGCTACGAGCAGTACTTC,CASSQVNSLRYEQYF
TRBJ1-2,TRBV19,12,-,-,TGTGCCAGTAGTATACGGGACTATGGCTACACCTTC,CASSIRDYGYTF
TRBJ2-7,TRBV20-1,15,TRBD2,-,TGCAGTGCTAGTAACGGGAGGGTTAGCTCCTACGAGCAGTACTTC,CSASNGRVSSYEQYF
TRBJ1-1,TRBV7-7,15,TRBD1,-,TGTGCTAGCAGCGCCATAACAGGGGGCGAAGGGGAAGCTTTCTTT,CASSAITGGEGEAFF
TRBJ1-5,TRBV7-2,16,-,-,TGTGCCAGCAGCTTAGGGGGCATAGTTGGGTATCAGCCCCAGCATTTT,CASSLGGIVGYQPQHF
TRBJ1-1,TRBV4-3,13,-,-,TGCGCCAGCAGCCAGGTTTGGAGCACTGAAGCTTTCTTT,CASSQVWSTEAFF
TRBJ1-2,TRBV4-2,15,TRBD1,-,TGTGCCAGCAGCCAGGAGCCGGGACAGTTCTATGGCTACACCTTC,CASSQEPGQFYGYTF
TRBJ2-7,TRBV4-1,18,TRBD1,-,TGCGCCAGCAGCCGACCACCTGGACAGGGGGCTTTCTCCTACGAGCAGTACTTC,CASSRPPGQGAFSYEQYF
TRBJ1-2,TRBV2,13,TRBD1,-,TGTGCCAGCAGAACCGGGACAGGGTATGGCTACACCTTC,CASRTGTGYGYTF
TRBJ2-6,TRBV7-3,14,-,-,TGTGCCAGCAGCTCTAGTCCTGGGGCCAACGTCCTGACTTTC,CASSSSPGANVLTF
TRBJ2-5,TRBV12-3/TRBV12-4,12,-,-,TGTGCCAGCAGTTTCCTAGAAAAGACCCAGTACTTC,CASSFLEKTQYF
TRBJ1-1,TRBV27,16,TRBD1,-,TGTGCCAGCAGTCCCCGGCCGGGACAGCCGAACACTGAAGCTTTCTTT,CASSPRPGQPNTEAFF
TRBJ1-5,TRBV15,16,-,once,TGTGCCACCAGCAGGGGGAGGGACGGCTCCAATCAGCCCCAGCATTTT,CATSRGRDGSNQPQHF
TRBJ1-3,TRBV12-5,19,TRBD1,-,TGTGCTAGTGGTTTGTTTACGCCGGGACAGGGATTCTCTGGAAACACCATATATTTT,CASGLFTPGQGFSGNTIYF
TRBJ2-2,TRBV5-1,14,-,-,TGCGCCAGCAGCGTAGAGGGGAACACCGGGGAGCTGTTTTTT,CASSVEGNTGELFF
TRBJ2-1,TRBV25-1,14,TRBD2,-,TGTGCCAGTCAAAGCGGGAGTGTGTACAATGAGCAGTTCTTC,CASQSGSVYNEQFF